This TCR beta chain comes out of a study of blood T cell repertoires in COVID-19. In the original analysis: Estimated nucleated cell counts came from reference gene primer amplification. The protocol was immunoSEQ multiplex PCR, while the TCRdb copy is restricted to in-frame clones and leaves out a portion. Clone size and the V and J calls come from that table; the DNA yielded D and trimming. The repertoire includes some 170,000 clones, roughly 80% of them detected once, and around 19% sits in the top ten. CDR3 size: 13 residues. V shed 2 bases and J shed 2 bases, with 7 bases lying between them. The chain couples TRBV12-3 or TRBV12-4 to TRBJ2-7; no definite D call. The receptor comes from an elderly woman with acute or convalescent COVID-19. The sequenced material came from peripheral blood. For the CDR3, the DNA is TGTGCCAGCAGTTTACAACAGACCTACGAGCAGTACTTC. Its translation is CASSLQQTYEQYF.